Described below is a single T cell receptor (beta chain) sequence and its context. Its antigen remains unidentified. This sample is drawn from a study of blood T cells in healthy people across ages. Germline values: CDR1 LGHDT, CDR2 YNNKEL (reference sequence). This CDR3 has 14 amino acids. J gave up 10 bases and V 1 base, and 7 bases lay outside the gene matches. The authors ran a second PCR of 7 to 11 cycles using a sample-barcoded 5' primer and a J-beta primer mix. TCRdb processed the 5' RACE reads anew with MiXCR; each CDR3 protein has one entry. The sample lists 1.5 million to 2 million distinct CDR3 sequences, about two fifths occurring once. Study results and caveats: Bulk PBMC profiling left naive and antigen-experienced comparisons inconclusive.

Sequenced sample: blood. This chain links TRBV3-1 with TRBJ2-1; 7 bases map to TRBD2. This TCR derives from a human donor in good health. The DNA for the CDR3 is TGTGCCAGCAGCCAAGGGGGGGGACCGAGGGAGCAGTTCTTC. This sequence encodes CASSQGGGPREQFF.